This passage covers 6 T cell receptor beta chains from one sample sequenced in a study of cytotoxic CD8 clonotypes in ibrutinib-treated CLL. Generated by immunoSEQ multiplex PCR, the TCRdb table keeps only in-frame clones and is missing some. The sample consists of about 300,000 clones, roughly three quarters of them appearing once. The sequences come from PBMCs, collected at disease progression, from a patient treated with ibrutinib. Receptors were obtained from a human donor with chronic lymphocytic leukemia.

The chain has TRBV19 and TRBJ1-4, with TRBD1 as a possible D gene (5 bases). The CDR3 totals 15 residues. Germline values: CDR1 LNHDA, CDR2 SQIVND (reference sequence). Trimming removed 2 bases at V and 6 bases at J, with 13 bases between. CDR3 region: CASSILGTDYEKLFF. CDR3 DNA: TGTGCCAGTAGTATATTGGGGACCGACTATGAAAAACTGTTTTTT.

This clone was counted between two and nine times. V usage is TRBV10-2 and J usage is TRBJ1-2; 9 bases line up with TRBD1. V lost 2 bases and J lost 5; bases outside the gene matches: 6. Germline V gene data show CDR1 as WSHSY and CDR2 as SAAADI. This CDR3 is 15 amino acids long. Written as DNA, the CDR3 is TGCGCCAGCAGTGAGAGGGGACAGGGACGGTATGGCTACACCTTC. It codes for CASSERGQGRYGYTF.

This chain uses TRBV7-9 with TRBJ2-5, with a weak D call TRBD2 (6 bases). The V gene's germline CDR1 is SEHNR and CDR2 FQNEAQ (reference sequence). V was shortened by 4 bases and J by 0 bases, with 9 bases between the two germline ends. The CDR3 is 14 residues long. The CDR3 DNA follows: TGTGCCAGCAGCTCGGAGGGGTACCAAGAGACCCAGTACTTC. It encodes CASSSEGYQETQYF.

For the CDR3, the DNA is TGTGCCAGCAGTTCCACAGGGGGCACTGGAAACACCATATATTTT. As protein: CASSSTGGTGNTIYF. The chain carries TRBV6-5 and TRBJ1-3, with 9 bases that match TRBD1. J lost 2 bases, V lost 4 bases, and 3 bases had no gene match. Germline V CDR1 and CDR2: MNHEY, SVGAGI. The CDR3 is 15 amino acids.

This clone was seen just once. The rearrangement joins TRBV18 to TRBJ2-1; D may be TRBD1 (6 bases). The germline V gene encodes CDR1 KGHSH and CDR2 LQKENI. V was clipped by 5 bases and J by 12 bases, with 11 bases between them. The CDR3 has 11 residues. Here the CDR3 reads CASSGTSGQFF. The CDR3, as DNA: TGTGCCAGCTCAGGGACATCAGGGCAGTTCTTC.

This clone was found once. J is TRBJ2-1 and V is TRBV21-1; the table's D call TRBD1 went unverified against the DNA. TRBV21-1 is tagged as a pseudogene. The CDR3 sequence is 17 residues long. In nucleotides, the CDR3 is TGTGCCAGCAGCAAAGCCCGCTCCAGGGTCACCTACAATGAGCAGTTCTTC. Protein: CASSKARSRVTYNEQFF.